This TCR beta chain was observed in a study of breast tumors, draining lymph nodes, adjacent tissues. Whole-study results and caveats: Data only fit, rather than demonstrated, lymph node origin of most tumor T cells. Tumors had less TCR diversity than lymph nodes, more than nontumor tissue. Luminal-like breast cancer showed significantly greater tumor-nontumor repertoire similarity than basal-like breast cancer did. Findings are consistent with lymph node origin and intratumoral expansion of most tumor T cells.

This CDR3 region has 14 residues. Germline loops: CDR1 SEHNR, CDR2 FQNEAQ (reference sequence). V was pared by 5 bases and J by 3 bases, with 14 bases between. A note on this clonotype: Its antigen is still unknown.

TCRdb reprocessed the multiplex PCR reads via MiXCR and lists one record per CDR3 protein. This table has some 15,000 distinct CDR3 sequences, 52% appearing once. The clonotype comes from a female donor with breast cancer. Some clones in this sample may be carry-over from other donors' samples. The sequenced material came from tumor-adjacent breast tissue. The chain combines TRBV7-9 with TRBJ2-7; possibly TRBD1 for D (6 bases). The CDR3 bases are TGTGCCAGCAGCGCCGGGACAATATACTACGAGCAGTACTTC. Protein sequence: CASSAGTIYYEQYF.